This T cell receptor (beta chain) was found in a study of shared clonotypes between healthy human individuals. Germline V CDR1 and CDR2: MNHNY, SVGAGI (reference sequence). The CDR3 length is 11 residues. Data came from immunoSEQ multiplex PCR; TCRdb stores just in-frame clones and leaves some out. Counted here are more than 2,000,000 clones, 93% occurring once; the ten biggest clones make up about 0.37%. Comments on this clone: The junction departs from germline at one end; a sequencing error may be responsible.

This TCR was recovered from a man between 18 and 35 years old in good health. Some clones in this sample may be carry-over from other donors' samples. The source material was naive CD4+ T cells from PBMCs. The subset was: CD45RA+ positively selected. This rearrangement joins TRBV6-6 to TRBJ1-2; 10 nucleotides line up with TRBD1. The CDR3 nucleotides read TGTGCCAGCAGTTACTCGGACAGGGGGTTCTTC. Protein sequence: CASSYSDRGFF.